Below are 31 T cell receptor beta chains sequenced from a single sample in a study of T cell changes during pregnancy in multiple sclerosis. Sequencing was performed with immunoSEQ multiplex PCR; in TCRdb, only in-frame clones are kept and a portion is missing. This sample has 79,000 or so clones; around 85% occur once, and the top ten carry about 3.5%. Sample: peripheral blood, taken before pregnancy. Receptors were obtained from a female donor with multiple sclerosis, enrolled in a pregnancy study.

This chain links TRBV9 with TRBJ2-2; the D gene is possibly TRBD2 (6 bases). Trimming shortened V by 4 bases and J by 5 bases, and 30 bases separated the two germline ends. The CDR3 totals 20 residues. Germline CDR1 and CDR2: SGDLS and YYNGEE. As DNA, the CDR3 is TGTGCCAGCAGCCCCAAAAGGGGACTTAACCTATCTCACGGGACCGGGGAGCTGTTTTTT. It is translated as CASSPKRGLNLSHGTGELFF.

The genes are TRBV7-9 and TRBJ2-7; a possible D gene is TRBD2 (7 bases). Trimming cost V 3 bases and J 3 bases, with 9 bases left between them. Germline CDR1 is SEHNR and CDR2 is FQNEAQ (reference sequence). CDR3 size: 13 residues. CDR3 protein: CASSLGGLYEQYF. In nucleotides, the CDR3 is TGTGCCAGCAGCTTGGGGGGGCTCTACGAGCAGTACTTC. The variable domain in full, with the rest retrieved from reference TRBV7-9 and TRBJ2-7, is DTGVSQNPRHKITKRGQNVTFRCDPISEHNRLYWYRQTLGQGPEFLTYFQNEAQLEKSRLLSDRFSAERPKGSFSTLEIQRTEQGDSAMYLCASSLGGLYEQYFGPGTRLTVT.

The J gene is TRBJ2-5, the V gene TRBV20-1; D call uncertain. This CDR3 has 11 residues. Germline CDR1 is DFQATT and CDR2 is SNEGSKA (reference sequence). Trimming left V 7 bases short and J 5 bases short, with 11 bases between. The CDR3 here is CSVLLLETQYF. The CDR3 DNA reads TGCAGTGTCCTCCTGTTGGAGACCCAGTACTTC.

The V call is TRBV5-1, the J call TRBJ2-1; 8 nucleotides align to TRBD2. Germline CDR1 is SGHRS and CDR2 is YFSETQ. The J segment lost 2 bases and the V segment lost 0 bases, leaving 7 bases of the junction unmatched. The CDR3 length is 17 residues. CDR3 sequence: CASSLAWSSGTYNEQFF. For the CDR3, the DNA is TGCGCCAGCAGCTTGGCCTGGAGTAGCGGGACCTACAATGAGCAGTTCTTC. The variable domain in full, with the rest retrieved from reference TRBV5-1 and TRBJ2-1, is KAGVTQTPRYLIKTRGQQVTLSCSPISGHRSVSWYQQTPGQGLQFLFEYFSETQRNKGNFPGRFSGRQFSNSRSEMNVSTLELGDSALYLCASSLAWSSGTYNEQFFGPGTRLTVL.

This clone has just one count. The J gene is TRBJ2-5, the V gene TRBV7-2; D may be TRBD2 (7 bases). Germline V CDR1 and CDR2: SGHTA, FQGNSA. The CDR3 length is 12 residues. The V end lost 6 bases, the J end lost 5 bases, and 10 bases lay between the germline ends. The CDR3 here is CASRKGGETQYF. DNA for the CDR3: TGTGCCAGCAGGAAGGGGGGGGAGACCCAGTACTTC.

The chain employs TRBV2 and TRBJ2-5; no clear D. V gave up 5 bases and J gave up 2 bases, with 12 bases separating them. CDR3 length equals 14 residues. CDR1 and CDR2 from the germline V gene are SNHLY and FYNNEI. This CDR3 is CASSPDTHQETQYF. The CDR3 coding sequence is TGTGCCAGCAGTCCAGACACCCATCAAGAGACCCAGTACTTC.

V gene TRBV4-2 combines with J gene TRBJ2-3; D possibly corresponds to TRBD2 (6 bases). This CDR3 has 17 residues. V shed 0 bases and J shed 2 bases, with 15 bases lying between them. Germline V gene data show CDR1 as LGHNA and CDR2 as YNFKEQ. As DNA, the CDR3 is TGTGCCAGCAGCCAAGATCAAGCTCGACTAGTCACAGATACGCAGTATTTT. Its protein product is CASSQDQARLVTDTQYF.

The chain combines TRBV6-6 with TRBJ2-7; D may be TRBD1 (7 bases). Germline assignment: CDR1 MNHNY and CDR2 SVGAGI (reference sequence). V dropped 10 bases and J dropped 3 bases, with 16 bases sitting between them. The CDR3 has 13 residues. The CDR3 reads CATQGGWDYEQYF. CDR3 sequence (DNA): TGTGCCACCCAGGGGGGATGGGACTACGAGCAGTACTTC.

V gene TRBV5-1 combines with J gene TRBJ2-2; 7 nucleotides align to TRBD2. Germline-derived CDR1 and CDR2 are SGHRS and YFSETQ. The CDR3 length is 17 residues. V was pared by 4 bases and J by 4 bases, with 13 bases of the junction left unmatched. In DNA form, the CDR3 reads TGCGCCAGCAGCGAAAATCCGGCGCGGGGGAGCACCGGGGAGCTGTTTTTT. It yields the protein CASSENPARGSTGELFF.

The genes are TRBV5-1 and TRBJ2-3; 7 nucleotides agree with TRBD2. The CDR3 has 16 residues. Germline V gene data show CDR1 as SGHRS and CDR2 as YFSETQ. V lost 2 bases to trimming and J lost 1 base; unmatched junction nucleotides: 7. CDR3 amino acids: CASSFGAGDGTDTQYF. For the CDR3, the DNA is TGCGCCAGCAGCTTCGGGGCGGGAGATGGCACAGATACGCAGTATTTT.

The V gene is TRBV9, the J gene TRBJ1-5; no firm D call. Germline V lookup: CDR1 SGDLS, CDR2 YYNGEE. This CDR3 has 17 amino acids. V gave up 0 bases and J gave up 0 bases, with 13 bases separating them. The CDR3 protein is CASSVESGFPSNQPQHF. The CDR3 nucleotides read TGTGCCAGCAGCGTAGAGTCGGGGTTTCCTAGCAATCAGCCCCAGCATTTT. The full variable domain, in which reference TRBV9 and TRBJ1-5 provide the parts outside the CDR3, is DSGVTQTPKHLITATGQRVTLRCSPRSGDLSVYWYQQSLDQGLQFLIQYYNGEERAKGNILERFSAQQFPDLHSELNLSSLELGDSALYFCASSVESGFPSNQPQHFGDGTRLSIL.

This rearrangement joins TRBV13 to TRBJ2-2; 10 bases line up with TRBD1. Losses at the gene ends were 4 bases for V and 5 bases for J; bases not matched to a gene: 7. The CDR3 contains 16 residues. Germline CDR1 reads PRHDT; CDR2 reads FYEKMQ (reference sequence). CDR3 residues: CASSSGDRGWTGELFF. DNA for the CDR3: TGTGCCAGCAGCTCTGGGGACAGGGGTTGGACCGGGGAGCTGTTTTTT.

The genes are TRBV19 and TRBJ1-1, with 7 bases that match TRBD1. Germline V gives CDR1 LNHDA, CDR2 SQIVND (reference sequence). V shed 5 bases, J shed 4 bases, and the junction held 4 bases outside the gene matches. The CDR3 has 13 residues. CDR3 in amino acids: CASSSQGFTEAFF. The CDR3 DNA follows: TGTGCCAGTAGTTCACAGGGGTTCACTGAAGCTTTCTTT.

The chain joins TRBV5-1 to TRBJ1-5; D is ambiguous. Trimming left V 7 bases short and J 0 bases short, with 8 bases between. This CDR3 has 13 residues. Germline V gene data show CDR1 as SGHRS and CDR2 as YFSETQ. In DNA, the CDR3 is TGCGCCAGCCGGGAGTCTAGCAATCAGCCCCAGCATTTT. As protein: CASRESSNQPQHF.

J is TRBJ2-7 and V is TRBV29-1, with D possibly matching TRBD1 (5 bases). Germline CDR1 is SQVTM and CDR2 is ANQGSEA. Trimming stripped 7 bases from V and 3 bases from J, with 10 bases between. The CDR3 contains 11 residues. For the CDR3, the DNA is TGCAGCGCCAGGGTCATCTACGAGCAGTACTTC. It yields the protein CSARVIYEQYF.

As to this clone: Its ends do not fully match the called genes, so a read error is possible. This rearrangement joins TRBV4-3 to TRBJ1-2; 11 positions match TRBD1. This CDR3 comprises 16 residues. Germline V gene sequence: CDR1 LGHNA, CDR2 YSLEER. DNA for the CDR3: TGCGCCAGCAGCCGGGACAGGGGGAATTATAACTACGGCTACACCTTC. Its translation: CASSRDRGNYNYGYTF.

This chain joins TRBV12-5 and TRBJ2-3; the match to TRBD1 covers 9 bases. This CDR3 region has 16 residues. With V trimmed by 5 bases and J by 6 bases, 12 bases remained unmatched. Germline CDR1 LGHNT, CDR2 FRNRAP. The CDR3 loop is CASGPRTGVNVDTQYF. Here the CDR3 DNA reads TGTGCTAGTGGTCCGCGGACAGGGGTCAACGTGGATACGCAGTATTTT.

CDR3 nucleotides: TGCGCCAGCGGGCCTAGCTTTAATGAGCAGTTCTTC. Translated: CASGPSFNEQFF. The chain couples TRBV10-1 to TRBJ2-1; possibly TRBD2 for D (5 bases). V lost 8 bases and J lost 7, with 12 bases in between. Germline V gene lookup returns CDR1 WNHNN and CDR2 SYGVQD (reference sequence). The CDR3 is 12 residues long.

As regards this clone: This sample includes further DNA sequences coding for the same CDR3. This chain links TRBV6-5 with TRBJ1-2, with 11 nucleotides matching TRBD1. The CDR3 sequence is 15 residues long. V gave up 3 bases and J gave up 4 bases; unmatched junction bases: 4. In germline, CDR1 is MNHEY, CDR2 SVGAGI. The CDR3 DNA follows: TGTGCCAGCAGTTATCGGGGACAGGGGGTCTATGGCTACACCTTC. Protein: CASSYRGQGVYGYTF.

The V gene is TRBV5-1, the J gene TRBJ2-1; D call uncertain. Looked up from germline, CDR1 is SGHRS and CDR2 is YFSETQ. V was clipped by 0 bases and J by 1 base, with 17 bases between them. CDR3 length: 18 amino acids. The CDR3 DNA is TGCGCCAGCAGCTTGGTACCCACGGCGGTTGGGTCCTACAATGAGCAGTTCTTC. Translation gives CASSLVPTAVGSYNEQFF.

V gene TRBV2 combines with J gene TRBJ2-5; D is unclear. There are 14 residues in the CDR3. Trimming took 8 bases from V and 2 from J, leaving 15 bases between them. Looked up from germline, CDR1 is SNHLY and CDR2 is FYNNEI. The CDR3 region is CASSEVFTQETQYF. In DNA form, the CDR3 reads TGTGCCAGCTCCGAAGTGTTTACTCAAGAGACCCAGTACTTC.

This chain connects TRBV6-5 to TRBJ1-3; 7 bases fit TRBD1. Trimming cost V 6 bases and J 4 bases; bases outside gene matches: 9. The germline V gene encodes CDR1 MNHEY and CDR2 SVGAGI. The CDR3 loop spans 15 amino acids. CDR3 DNA: TGTGCCAGCAGGGTGGGACAGTACCTCGGAAACACCATATATTTT. The encoded protein is CASRVGQYLGNTIYF.

CDR3 residues: CASSPRGQDGYEQYF. CDR3 bases: TGTGCCAGCTCACCCAGGGGGCAAGATGGCTACGAGCAGTACTTC. The J gene is TRBJ2-7, the V gene TRBV18; the match to TRBD1 covers 8 bases. CDR1 KGHSH and CDR2 LQKENI come from the germline V gene. With V trimmed by 3 bases and J by 3 bases, 7 bases remained unmatched. The CDR3 is 15 residues long.

The rearrangement links TRBV2 to TRBJ2-6, with D tentatively TRBD1 (5 bases). Germline lookup yields CDR1 SNHLY and CDR2 FYNNEI. Trimming cost V 9 bases and J 2 bases, with 11 bases left between them. CDR3 length equals 14 residues. The CDR3 loop is CARGPAAGANVLTF. Written as DNA, the CDR3 is TGTGCCAGGGGGCCGGCGGCTGGGGCCAACGTCCTGACTTTC.

V is TRBV19 and J is TRBJ1-1; D is uncertain. The length of the CDR3 is 13 residues. CDR1 LNHDA and CDR2 SQIVND come from the germline V gene (reference sequence). V was pared by 10 bases and J by 5 bases, with 17 bases between. CDR3 region: CATSFGGDTEAFF. Here the CDR3 DNA reads TGTGCCACCTCATTCGGAGGAGATACTGAAGCTTTCTTT. Drawing the rest from reference TRBV19 and TRBJ1-1, the complete variable domain is DGGITQSPKYLFRKEGQNVTLSCEQNLNHDAMYWYRQDPGQGLRLIYYSQIVNDFQKGDIAEGYSVSREKKESFPLTVTSAQKNPTAFYLCATSFGGDTEAFFGQGTRLTVV.

V gene TRBV9 combines with J gene TRBJ1-1; D is unclear. Germline CDR1 and CDR2: SGDLS and YYNGEE. V was trimmed by 3 bases and J by 4 bases, leaving 19 bases between them. CDR3 size: 16 residues. In DNA form, the CDR3 reads TGTGCCAGCAGCGCGGAGGTAATGGGCTTCGGCACTGAAGCTTTCTTT. This encodes CASSAEVMGFGTEAFF. The whole variable domain, remainder taken from reference TRBV9 and TRBJ1-1, is DSGVTQTPKHLITATGQRVTLRCSPRSGDLSVYWYQQSLDQGLQFLIQYYNGEERAKGNILERFSAQQFPDLHSELNLSSLELGDSALYFCASSAEVMGFGTEAFFGQGTRLTVV.

J is TRBJ2-7 and V is TRBV5-5; maybe TRBD2 (6 bases). V lost 3 bases and J 5 bases, leaving 15 bases between the germline ends. The CDR3 sequence is 14 residues long. In germline, CDR1 is SGHKS, CDR2 YYEKEE (reference sequence). DNA of the CDR3: TGTGCCAGCAGCTCGTCGTATTGGGGGGACGAGCAGTACTTC. As protein: CASSSSYWGDEQYF.

The chain links TRBV5-1 to TRBJ2-7, with TRBD2 matching over 7 bases. J lost 4 bases, V lost 0 bases, and 4 bases had no gene match. The length of the CDR3 is 14 residues. Germline assignment: CDR1 SGHRS and CDR2 YFSETQ. The CDR3 reads CASSLGTSIYEQYF. The CDR3 bases are TGCGCCAGCAGCTTGGGGACTAGTATTTACGAGCAGTACTTC.

J is TRBJ2-7 and V is TRBV6-5, with TRBD1 identical over 8 bases. The J segment lost 5 bases and the V segment lost 0 bases, leaving 9 bases of the junction unmatched. Germline V CDR1 and CDR2: MNHEY, SVGAGI. CDR3 length: 16 residues. CDR3 sequence (DNA): TGTGCCAGCAGTTACTCCAAGTGGACAGGGACCAACGAGCAGTACTTC. This sequence encodes CASSYSKWTGTNEQYF.

The rearrangement links TRBV15 to TRBJ2-1, with 7 bases that match TRBD2. This CDR3 has 13 residues. Germline V gene data show CDR1 as LNHNV and CDR2 as YYDKDF (reference sequence). With V trimmed by 6 bases and J by 8 bases, 7 bases remained unmatched. The CDR3 region is CATREGGSDEQFF. In DNA form, the CDR3 reads TGTGCCACCAGGGAGGGCGGGAGTGATGAGCAGTTCTTC.

This clone was counted between two and nine times. The chain couples TRBV5-4 to TRBJ2-1; no clear D gene. The CDR3 is 13 residues long. Germline loops: CDR1 SGHNT, CDR2 YYREEE (reference sequence). The V end lost 0 bases, the J end lost 5 bases, and 6 bases lay between the germline ends. CDR3: CASSLAVHNEQFF. CDR3 bases: TGTGCCAGCAGCTTGGCTGTCCACAATGAGCAGTTCTTC.